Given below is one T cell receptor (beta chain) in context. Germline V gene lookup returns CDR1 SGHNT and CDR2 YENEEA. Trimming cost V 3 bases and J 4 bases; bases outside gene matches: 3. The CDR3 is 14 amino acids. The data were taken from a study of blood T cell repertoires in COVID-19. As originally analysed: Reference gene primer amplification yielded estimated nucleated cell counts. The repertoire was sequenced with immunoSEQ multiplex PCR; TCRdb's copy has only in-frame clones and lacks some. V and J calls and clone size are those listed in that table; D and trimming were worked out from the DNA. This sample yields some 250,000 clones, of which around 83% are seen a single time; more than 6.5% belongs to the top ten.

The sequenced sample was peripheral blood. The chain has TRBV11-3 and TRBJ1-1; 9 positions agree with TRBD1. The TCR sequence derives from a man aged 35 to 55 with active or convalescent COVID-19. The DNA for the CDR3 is TGTGCCAGCAGCTTCCTGACAGGGGGCACTGAAGCTTTCTTT. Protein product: CASSFLTGGTEAFF.